A single sample is the source of the 21 T cell receptor beta chains below, sequenced in a study of blood T cells in healthy people across ages. A J-beta primer mix and a sample-barcoded 5' primer were used in a second PCR of about 6 to 12 cycles. TCRdb used MiXCR to reprocess the 5' RACE reads, holding one entry per CDR3 protein. The table has over 550,000 distinct CDR3 sequences, roughly 31% seen once. Sequencing was carried out using blood. Receptors were obtained from a woman over 75 in good health.

This clonotype was detected a few times. This chain joins TRBV20-1 and TRBJ2-3, with 9 bases that match TRBD2. CDR1 and CDR2 from the germline V gene are DFQATT and SNEGSKA (reference sequence). The CDR3 spans 15 residues. Unmatched junction bases numbered 9, after V lost 2 bases and J lost 6 bases. The DNA for the CDR3 is TGCAGTGCTAGATTCTTGGCGGGGGGGCTTGATACGCAGTATTTT. Protein sequence: CSARFLAGGLDTQYF.

This clonotype has a count of ten or more. The V call is TRBV30, the J call TRBJ2-3; the D is unclear. The V gene lost 2 bases and the J gene lost 6 bases, with 9 bases spanning the gap. From germline, CDR1 is GTSNPN and CDR2 SVGIG (reference sequence). CDR3 size: 12 residues. CDR3 amino acids: CAWSMSADTQYF. CDR3 nucleotide sequence: TGTGCCTGGAGTATGTCGGCGGATACGCAGTATTTT.

Concerning this clonotype itself: This may arise from a read error, as a much more abundant clone is one base away. This rearrangement joins TRBV29-1 to TRBJ1-1, with 7 nucleotides matching TRBD1. The CDR3 extends over 13 amino acids. Germline trimming cut 3 bases from V and 11 bases from J; bases unmatched to any gene: 12. Germline V gives CDR1 SQVTM, CDR2 ANQGSEA. The CDR3, as DNA: TGCAGCGTTGATGAAGTGGAGGGGGCGCATGCTTTCTTT. Translating gives CSVDEVEGAHAFF.

The V and J genes are TRBV20-1 and TRBJ2-2; a possible D gene is TRBD1 (6 bases). Germline V gives CDR1 DFQATT, CDR2 SNEGSKA (reference sequence). The CDR3 covers 11 residues. The V and J ends lost 5 bases and 9 bases respectively, with 10 bases between them. The CDR3 reads CSAQGFRELFF. For the CDR3, the DNA is TGCAGTGCTCAGGGGTTCAGGGAGCTGTTTTTT.

This clonotype was recorded many times. The chain is built from TRBV7-2 and TRBJ2-7, with D unresolved. The length of the CDR3 is 11 residues. Germline-derived CDR1 and CDR2 are SGHTA and FQGNSA. V was clipped by 2 bases and J by 5 bases, with 4 bases between them. The CDR3 sequence: CASSLSHEQYF. The DNA of the CDR3 is TGTGCCAGCAGCTTATCCCACGAGCAGTACTTC.

This clonotype has only a few counts. This sequence joins TRBV12-3 or TRBV12-4 and TRBJ1-3, with D uncertain. The CDR3 contains 11 residues. V dropped 8 bases and J dropped 4 bases, with 6 bases sitting between them. The CDR3 reads CASPRGNTIYF. The CDR3 DNA is TGTGCCAGCCCTCGGGGAAACACCATATATTTT.

This clonotype appeared many times. V usage is TRBV7-2 and J usage is TRBJ2-6, with 12 bases lining up with TRBD2. From germline, CDR1 is SGHTA and CDR2 FQGNSA. V shed 3 bases and J 0 bases; nucleotides not matched to a gene: 9. The CDR3 contains 20 residues. The CDR3, as DNA: TGTGCCAGCAGCTTTTCGGCTAGCGGGGGGGCGAACTCTGGGGCCAACGTCCTGACTTTC. Encoded protein: CASSFSASGGANSGANVLTF. The variable domain in full, with the rest retrieved from reference TRBV7-2 and TRBJ2-6, is GAGVSQSPSNKVTEKGKDVELRCDPISGHTALYWYRQSLGQGLEFLIYFQGNSAPDKSGLPSDRFSAERTGGSVSTLTIQRTQQEDSAVYLCASSFSASGGANSGANVLTFGAGSRLTVL.

This clonotype has ten or more counts. As DNA, the CDR3 is TGTGCCAGCAGCTTAGGGGCGGGGAGCTCCTACGAGCAGTACTTC. It specifies CASSLGAGSSYEQYF. V usage is TRBV7-6 and J usage is TRBJ2-7; D is possibly TRBD2 (6 bases). With 1 base removed from V and 0 bases from J, the gap between germline ends came to 10 bases. CDR1 SGHVS and CDR2 FNYEAQ come from the germline V gene. This CDR3 spans 15 amino acids.

This chain uses TRBV7-3 with TRBJ2-2; a possible D gene is TRBD2 (5 bases). The V end was cut by 5 bases, the J end by 0 bases, with 10 bases between. Germline V CDR1 and CDR2: SGHTA, FQGTGA. The CDR3 covers 15 residues. CDR3 residues: CASSPGSANTGELFF. CDR3 nucleotides: TGTGCCAGCAGCCCTGGTAGCGCGAACACCGGGGAGCTGTTTTTT.

This chain joins TRBV20-1 and TRBJ1-3, with 8 bases lining up with TRBD1. The length of the CDR3 is 16 residues. Germline lookup yields CDR1 DFQATT and CDR2 SNEGSKA (reference sequence). V shed 0 bases and J 7 bases; nucleotides not matched to a gene: 11. The CDR3 sequence is CSARDQGQGALNTIYF. The DNA for the CDR3 is TGCAGTGCTAGAGATCAAGGACAGGGAGCCCTGAACACCATATATTTT.

This clonotype was seen ten or more times. This chain links TRBV3-1 with TRBJ1-2; 7 nucleotides align to TRBD1. This CDR3 comprises 13 residues. The germline V gene encodes CDR1 LGHDT and CDR2 YNNKEL (reference sequence). The ends lost 5 bases at V and 6 bases at J; junction bases unmatched: 6. The CDR3 nucleotides read TGTGCCAGCAGCAAAGGACAGGCGAATGGCTACACCTTC. This gives the protein CASSKGQANGYTF.

The chain carries TRBV12-3 or TRBV12-4 and TRBJ1-5; 7 positions agree with TRBD1. The CDR3 has 16 amino acids. V was pared by 1 base and J by 3 bases, with 6 bases of the junction left unmatched. This CDR3 reads CASSLGRDSLNQPQHF. The DNA for the CDR3 is TGTGCCAGCAGTTTAGGACGGGACAGCCTCAATCAGCCCCAGCATTTT.

This clonotype was counted at least ten times. The chain recombines TRBV28 with TRBJ1-4; D unclear. CDR3 size: 16 residues. The germline V and J ends were trimmed by 3 bases and 0 bases, with 11 bases remaining between them. Germline loops: CDR1 MDHEN, CDR2 SYDVKM. The CDR3 DNA is TGTGCCAGCAGTTTGGAAGTAGTAGCAACTAATGAAAAACTGTTTTTT. Encoded protein: CASSLEVVATNEKLFF.

This clonotype was detected only a few times. This chain links TRBV20-1 with TRBJ2-2; D is undetermined. This CDR3 has 14 amino acids. Germline CDR1 reads DFQATT; CDR2 reads SNEGSKA (reference sequence). Trimming took off 0 bases at V and 1 base at J, with 6 bases between the two ends. CDR3 residues: CSARDQWNTGELFF. In nucleotides, the CDR3 is TGCAGTGCTAGAGATCAGTGGAACACCGGGGAGCTGTTTTTT.

This clonotype has just one count. The rearrangement joins TRBV2 to TRBJ2-4; 8 nucleotides match TRBD1. From germline, CDR1 is SNHLY and CDR2 FYNNEI. The CDR3 covers 17 residues. V lost 5 bases to trimming and J lost 2 bases; unmatched junction nucleotides: 11. CDR3 amino acids: CASSWTGTEMSKNIQYF. The CDR3 DNA follows: TGTGCCAGCAGTTGGACAGGGACAGAAATGTCCAAAAACATTCAGTACTTC.

This clonotype was observed at least ten times. The CDR3 sequence: CASSFSSVGTQSYNEQFF. CDR3 DNA: TGTGCCAGCAGTTTTTCCTCCGTCGGGACCCAATCCTACAATGAGCAGTTCTTC. The rearrangement uses TRBV27 and TRBJ2-1, with D perhaps assigned TRBD1 or TRBD2 (5 bases each). The length of the CDR3 is 18 residues. The V gene's germline CDR1 is MNHEY and CDR2 SMNVEV (reference sequence). V lost 3 bases and J lost 1, with 19 bases in between.

This clonotype occurred many times. The CDR3 nucleotides are TGTGCCAGCAGTGGGACTAGCGGGGGGGGACGCACAGATACGCAGTATTTT. Protein: CASSGTSGGGRTDTQYF. The chain couples TRBV2 to TRBJ2-3; 15 bases match TRBD2. Trimming removed 4 bases from V and 1 base from J; junction bases left unmatched: 3. The CDR3 is 17 amino acids. The germline CDR1 and CDR2 sequences are SNHLY and FYNNEI.

This clonotype has ten or more counts. The chain employs TRBV7-9 and TRBJ2-5; 7 bases match TRBD2. CDR3 size: 14 residues. Looked up from germline, CDR1 is SEHNR and CDR2 is FQNEAQ (reference sequence). Trimming removed 5 bases from V and 2 bases from J; junction bases left unmatched: 5. DNA for the CDR3: TGTGCCAGCAGCCCAGGGACTAAACAAGAGACCCAGTACTTC. This sequence encodes CASSPGTKQETQYF.

Many counts were recorded for this clonotype. The J gene is TRBJ2-4, the V gene TRBV18; perhaps D is TRBD1 or TRBD2 (6 bases each). CDR3 length: 15 amino acids. V lost 2 bases to trimming and J lost 6 bases, with 14 bases between them. In germline, CDR1 is KGHSH, CDR2 LQKENI. The CDR3: CASSPDGRGGNIQYF. The CDR3 DNA is TGTGCCAGCTCACCAGATGGCAGGGGAGGAAACATTCAGTACTTC.

The V call is TRBV12-3 or TRBV12-4, the J call TRBJ2-3; TRBD2 aligns across 9 bases. With V trimmed by 6 bases and J by 4 bases, 11 bases remained unmatched. The CDR3 extends over 16 amino acids. This CDR3 reads CASSLLGAGGADTQYF. In DNA, the CDR3 is TGTGCCAGCAGCCTCCTAGGAGCGGGGGGAGCAGATACGCAGTATTTT.

This chain joins TRBV12-3 or TRBV12-4 and TRBJ2-1; D unclear. V was trimmed by 8 bases and J by 5 bases, leaving 10 bases between them. The CDR3 loop spans 12 amino acids. The CDR3 DNA reads TGTGCCAGCGGGATTATCCACAATGAGCAGTTCTTC. Residues: CASGIIHNEQFF.